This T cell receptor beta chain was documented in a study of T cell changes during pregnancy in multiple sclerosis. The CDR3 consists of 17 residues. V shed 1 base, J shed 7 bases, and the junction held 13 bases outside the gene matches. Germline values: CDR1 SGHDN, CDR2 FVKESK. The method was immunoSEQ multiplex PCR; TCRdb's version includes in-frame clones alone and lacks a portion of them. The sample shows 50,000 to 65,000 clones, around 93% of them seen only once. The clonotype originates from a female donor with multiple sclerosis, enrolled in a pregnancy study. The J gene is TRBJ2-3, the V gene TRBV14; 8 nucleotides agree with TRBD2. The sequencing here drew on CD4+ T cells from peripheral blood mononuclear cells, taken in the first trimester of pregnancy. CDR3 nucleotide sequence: TGTGCCAGCAGCCAAGTATATAGCGGGAAAACGGACAATACGCAGTATTTT. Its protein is CASSQVYSGKTDNTQYF.